A single T cell receptor (beta chain) is shown here with its context. The antigen is undetermined. Primers: 60 Vbeta forward and 13 Jbeta reverse. The protocol was immunoSEQ multiplex PCR, while the TCRdb copy is restricted to in-frame clones and leaves out a portion. The sample shows 100,000 to 120,000 clones, 65% to 85% of them seen only once. This entry is derived from a study of cytomegalovirus exposure and HLA in healthy donors. Overall study results and limits: Analysis was performed later, and it showed HLA-associated TCR beta chains to be more clonally expanded than equally common others. Presence/absence analyses assumed roughly uniform sequencing depth across donors.

Germline lookup yields CDR1 LNHDA and CDR2 SQIVND (reference sequence). V lost 5 bases, J lost 1 base, and 5 bases lay in between. The CDR3 is 12 residues long. The sequenced sample consisted of PBMCs. The rearrangement links TRBV19 to TRBJ1-1, with D unclear. The receptor comes from a woman under 40 in good health and CMV-seropositive. The CDR3 region has the DNA TGTGCCAGTAGTCCCCGGAACACTGAAGCTTTCTTT. Translation gives CASSPRNTEAFF.